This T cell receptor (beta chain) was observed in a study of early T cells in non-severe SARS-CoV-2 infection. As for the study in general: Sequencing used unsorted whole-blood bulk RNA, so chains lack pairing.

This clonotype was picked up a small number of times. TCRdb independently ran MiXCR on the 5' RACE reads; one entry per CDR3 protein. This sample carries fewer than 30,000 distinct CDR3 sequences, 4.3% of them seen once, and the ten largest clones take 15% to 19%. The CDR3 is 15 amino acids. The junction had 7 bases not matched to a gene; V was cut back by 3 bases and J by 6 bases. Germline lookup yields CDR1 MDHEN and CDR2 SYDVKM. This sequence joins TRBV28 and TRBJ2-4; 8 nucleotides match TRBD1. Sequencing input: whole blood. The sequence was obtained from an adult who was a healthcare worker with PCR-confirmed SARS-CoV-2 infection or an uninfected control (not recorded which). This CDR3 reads CASSFSDRAVNIQYF. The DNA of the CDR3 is TGTGCCAGCAGTTTCTCGGACAGGGCTGTAAACATTCAGTACTTC.